A single sample is the source of the 5 T cell receptor beta chains below, sequenced in a study of beta chain features in type 1 diabetes. Study results and limitations: Significant though moderate, a shortening of TCRB CDR3s appeared in all four CD4+ subsets of Type 1 diabetes patients.

These TCRs' antigens remain unknown. The whole isolated RNA underwent reverse transcription, so sequencing captured expressed TCRB transcripts. Profiling relied on immunoSEQ multiplex PCR, and the TCRdb table lists in-frame clones only, not all of them. The data contain some 160,000 clones, 6.5% to 10% of them seen just once; the ten biggest clones take up around 0.5%. The sequenced sample was central memory CD4+ T cells from blood. The origin of the receptors is a woman aged 18-29 years with type 1 diabetes.

The CDR3 nucleotides read TGCGCCAGCAGCCAAGATACAGGCAGGGGCACAGATACGCAGTATTTT. Translation gives CASSQDTGRGTDTQYF. The V and J genes are TRBV4-3 and TRBJ2-3; perhaps TRBD1 as D (5 bases). CDR1 and CDR2 (germline): LGHNA, YSLEER. The CDR3 totals 16 residues. V lost 0 bases and J lost 1, with 11 bases in between.

This clone was observed a few times. In DNA form, the CDR3 reads TGCGCCAGCAGCCAAGATCCTAGCGGGAAAAACATTCAGTACTTC. It translates to CASSQDPSGKNIQYF. J is TRBJ2-4 and V is TRBV4-1; 8 bases agree with TRBD2. Unmatched junction bases numbered 2, after V lost 0 bases and J lost 4 bases. Germline values: CDR1 MGHRA, CDR2 YSYEKL. The CDR3 length is 15 residues.

This clone was detected only a few times. The chain links TRBV7-9 to TRBJ2-4; D gene unclear. There are 15 residues in the CDR3. V shed 0 bases and J shed 0 bases, with 6 bases lying between them. Germline values: CDR1 SEHNR, CDR2 FQNEAQ (reference sequence). The CDR3 region has the DNA TGTGCCAGCAGCTTAGCTGTACTAGCCAAAAACATTCAGTACTTC. It codes for CASSLAVLAKNIQYF. The whole variable domain, remainder taken from reference TRBV7-9 and TRBJ2-4, is DTGVSQNPRHKITKRGQNVTFRCDPISEHNRLYWYRQTLGQGPEFLTYFQNEAQLEKSRLLSDRFSAERPKGSFSTLEIQRTEQGDSAMYLCASSLAVLAKNIQYFGAGTRLSVL.

This chain links TRBV7-2 with TRBJ2-1; D possibly corresponds to TRBD1 (5 bases). Germline lookup yields CDR1 SGHTA and CDR2 FQGNSA. The length of the CDR3 is 13 residues. Trimming pared 4 bases from V and 10 bases from J, leaving 14 bases between. The CDR3 loop is CASSYGRGREQFF. CDR3 nucleotides: TGTGCCAGCAGCTATGGAAGGGGCCGGGAGCAGTTCTTC.

This clone was detected a few times. The chain carries TRBV18 and TRBJ1-2, with unresolved D. In germline, CDR1 is KGHSH, CDR2 LQKENI. The CDR3 spans 15 residues. V gave up 3 bases and J gave up 2 bases, with 13 bases separating them. The CDR3 DNA is TGTGCCAGCTCACCCCCGACTCTACGAAACTATGGCTACACCTTC. It yields the protein CASSPPTLRNYGYTF.